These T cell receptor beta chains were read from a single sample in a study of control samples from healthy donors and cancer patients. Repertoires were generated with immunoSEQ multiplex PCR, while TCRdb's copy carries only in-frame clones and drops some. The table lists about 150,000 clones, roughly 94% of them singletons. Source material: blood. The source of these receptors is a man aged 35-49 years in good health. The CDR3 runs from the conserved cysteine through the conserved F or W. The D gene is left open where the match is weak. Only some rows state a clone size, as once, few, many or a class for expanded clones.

cdr3_nt: TGTGCCACCAGCGATTCGGGACACCCGATCTATGGCTACACCTTC; cdr3_aa: CATSDSGHPIYGYTF; v_call: TRBV24-1; j_call: TRBJ1-2; clone_size: -; d_call: -
cdr3_nt: TGTGCCAGCAGTCTTCACCCGGGGGCGCACTATGGCTACACCTTC; cdr3_aa: CASSLHPGAHYGYTF; v_call: TRBV6-5; j_call: TRBJ1-2; clone_size: -; d_call: -
cdr3_nt: TGTGCCAGCTCACTCGGGGCAGGATTCGGTCAGCCCCAGCATTTT; cdr3_aa: CASSLGAGFGQPQHF; v_call: TRBV18; j_call: TRBJ1-5; clone_size: once; d_call: -
cdr3_nt: TGTGCCAGCAGCGCTAGCGGGGGGGCTGGAACCGGGGAGCTGTTTTTT; cdr3_aa: CASSASGGAGTGELFF; v_call: TRBV9; j_call: TRBJ2-2; clone_size: -; d_call: TRBD2
cdr3_nt: TGCGCCAGCACCTCTCAGGGAAATGAGCAGTTCTTC; cdr3_aa: CASTSQGNEQFF; v_call: TRBV5-1; j_call: TRBJ2-1; clone_size: -; d_call: -
cdr3_nt: TGCGCCAGCAGCTTGGGGGGGACGCAGGCCTACAATGAGCAGTTCTTC; cdr3_aa: CASSLGGTQAYNEQFF; v_call: TRBV5-1; j_call: TRBJ2-1; clone_size: -; d_call: -
cdr3_nt: TGTGCCAGTAGTATTCAGGCAGGGATGTACGAGCAGTACTTC; cdr3_aa: CASSIQAGMYEQYF; v_call: TRBV19; j_call: TRBJ2-7; clone_size: once; d_call: -
cdr3_nt: TGTGCCATCAGTGAGTCGGGTGGCTACACCTTC; cdr3_aa: CAISESGGYTF; v_call: TRBV10-3; j_call: TRBJ1-2; clone_size: -; d_call: -
cdr3_nt: TGTGCCAGCAGCCAAGCAGGGGCGAATGAAAAACTGTTTTTT; cdr3_aa: CASSQAGANEKLFF; v_call: TRBV3-1/TRBV3-2; j_call: TRBJ1-4; clone_size: -; d_call: -
cdr3_nt: TGCGCCAGCAGTGAGTCGGGTGGCCGCCCCGATACGCAGTATTTT; cdr3_aa: CASSESGGRPDTQYF; v_call: TRBV10-1; j_call: TRBJ2-3; clone_size: -; d_call: -
cdr3_nt: TGTGCCAGCAGCCTAGGGGGGACCAAAAACATTCAGTACTTC; cdr3_aa: CASSLGGTKNIQYF; v_call: TRBV3-1/TRBV3-2; j_call: TRBJ2-4; clone_size: -; d_call: -
cdr3_nt: TGCGCCAGCAGCCAGGCGGACAGGGGGAATGAAAAACTGTTTTTT; cdr3_aa: CASSQADRGNEKLFF; v_call: TRBV4-1; j_call: TRBJ1-4; clone_size: once; d_call: TRBD1
cdr3_nt: TGTGCCAGCAGCTTTTCAGGCCTCACAGATACGCAGTATTTT; cdr3_aa: CASSFSGLTDTQYF; v_call: TRBV7-2; j_call: TRBJ2-3; clone_size: -; d_call: -
cdr3_nt: TGTGCCAGCAGCGTGTTTCTGGGACAGGGGGGCTCTGGGGCCAACGTCCTGACTTTC; cdr3_aa: CASSVFLGQGGSGANVLTF; v_call: TRBV9; j_call: TRBJ2-6; clone_size: -; d_call: TRBD1
cdr3_nt: TGTGCCAGCAGGACAGGGGGCGCGGGCACTGAAGCTTTCTTT; cdr3_aa: CASRTGGAGTEAFF; v_call: TRBV6-5; j_call: TRBJ1-1; clone_size: -; d_call: TRBD1
cdr3_nt: TGTGCCCATAATACAGGACCCTACACTGAAGCTTTCTTT; cdr3_aa: CAHNTGPYTEAFF; v_call: TRBV30; j_call: TRBJ1-1; clone_size: -; d_call: -
cdr3_nt: TGTGCCAGTAGTATGAAGGGGTGGAGCACTGAAGCTTTCTTT; cdr3_aa: CASSMKGWSTEAFF; v_call: TRBV19; j_call: TRBJ1-1; clone_size: -; d_call: -
cdr3_nt: TGTGCCAGTAGTAGCCCCACAGGGGGCAGGTTTAGTGAAAAACTGTTTTTT; cdr3_aa: CASSSPTGGRFSEKLFF; v_call: TRBV19; j_call: TRBJ1-4; clone_size: -; d_call: TRBD1
cdr3_nt: TGTGCCAGTAGTCCCTCCAGGGGGAAAGACAATCAGCCCCAGCATTTT; cdr3_aa: CASSPSRGKDNQPQHF; v_call: TRBV19; j_call: TRBJ1-5; clone_size: -; d_call: TRBD1
cdr3_nt: TGTGCCAGCTCAACCGGGAGGGGCACTGAAGCTTTCTTT; cdr3_aa: CASSTGRGTEAFF; v_call: TRBV18; j_call: TRBJ1-1; clone_size: -; d_call: -
cdr3_nt: TGTGCCAGCAGCTTAGATCGGAACACTGAAGCTTTCTTT; cdr3_aa: CASSLDRNTEAFF; v_call: TRBV7-7; j_call: TRBJ1-1; clone_size: -; d_call: -
cdr3_nt: TGCGCCAGCAGCCCCAGACAGGGTAGGGACAATGAGCAGTTCTTC; cdr3_aa: CASSPRQGRDNEQFF; v_call: TRBV4-1; j_call: TRBJ2-1; clone_size: -; d_call: TRBD1
cdr3_nt: TGTGCCAGCTCACCGTACAGGGAGAACACTGAAGCTTTCTTT; cdr3_aa: CASSPYRENTEAFF; v_call: TRBV18; j_call: TRBJ1-1; clone_size: -; d_call: -
cdr3_nt: TGTGCCTGGAGTGTGTTGGGGGCCGGAAACACCATATATTTT; cdr3_aa: CAWSVLGAGNTIYF; v_call: TRBV30; j_call: TRBJ1-3; clone_size: -; d_call: -
cdr3_nt: TGTGCCAGCAGTGAATCACCTTTGGACAGCCCTGACTATGGCTACACCTTC; cdr3_aa: CASSESPLDSPDYGYTF; v_call: TRBV6-1; j_call: TRBJ1-2; clone_size: -; d_call: -
cdr3_nt: TGTGCTAGTGGTTTGGTACATGGCGCCGGCGGTGAGACCCAGTACTTC; cdr3_aa: CASGLVHGAGGETQYF; v_call: TRBV12-5; j_call: TRBJ2-5; clone_size: once; d_call: -
cdr3_nt: TGTGCCAGCAGCCCGAATGAGGTCGGCGGCTACACCTTC; cdr3_aa: CASSPNEVGGYTF; v_call: TRBV7-9; j_call: TRBJ1-2; clone_size: once; d_call: -
cdr3_nt: TGTGCCAGCAGTTTGTATAATTCACCCCTCCACTTT; cdr3_aa: CASSLYNSPLHF; v_call: TRBV12-3/TRBV12-4; j_call: TRBJ1-6; clone_size: -; d_call: -
cdr3_nt: TGTGCCAGCAGCTTGGGTAGCTACACCGGGGAGCTGTTTTTT; cdr3_aa: CASSLGSYTGELFF; v_call: TRBV5-8; j_call: TRBJ2-2; clone_size: -; d_call: -
cdr3_nt: TGCGCCAGCAGTGAGAGTGTTGAGACAGGCCCTGAAGCTTTCTTT; cdr3_aa: CASSESVETGPEAFF; v_call: TRBV10-2; j_call: TRBJ1-1; clone_size: once; d_call: -
cdr3_nt: TGTGCTAGTGCCATCGCTGGAAACACCATATATTTT; cdr3_aa: CASAIAGNTIYF; v_call: TRBV12-5; j_call: TRBJ1-3; clone_size: -; d_call: -
cdr3_nt: TGTGCAAGTCGCTTAGAATTAGGTTCAGGAGGGATCTACGAGCAGTACTTC; cdr3_aa: CASRLELGSGGIYEQYF; v_call: TRBV12-2; j_call: TRBJ2-7; clone_size: once; d_call: -
cdr3_nt: TGCGCCAGCAGCCCGGGACAGACATACAATGAGCAGTTCTTC; cdr3_aa: CASSPGQTYNEQFF; v_call: TRBV5-1; j_call: TRBJ2-1; clone_size: -; d_call: TRBD1
cdr3_nt: TGTGCCAGCAGTTCGGGGTTCAGCAATCAGCCCCAGCATTTT; cdr3_aa: CASSSGFSNQPQHF; v_call: TRBV27; j_call: TRBJ1-5; clone_size: -; d_call: -